These T cell receptor beta chains were read from a single sample in a study of Graves' ophthalmopathy and Graves' hyperthyroidism. TCRdb reprocessed the multiplex PCR reads with MiXCR, giving one entry per CDR3 protein. The repertoire holds 300,000 to 450,000 distinct CDR3 sequences, 17% seen once, with roughly 2.3% in the top ten. Sample: peripheral blood. Receptor source: an adult woman with stable Graves' hyperthyroidism. CDR3s include the opening cysteine and the closing phenylalanine or tryptophan. D genes are given only for firm matches. A clone size is listed for some rows: how often the clone was seen (once, few, many), or a class if it is expanded.

J: TRBJ2-7; size: many; D: .; V: TRBV6-2/TRBV6-3; DNA: TGTGCCAGCAGTTACACCCGACAGAGCCGAAACCCCCGGATTTACGAGCAGTACTTC; CDR3: CASSYTRQSRNPRIYEQYF
J: TRBJ2-7; size: many; D: TRBD2; V: TRBV28; DNA: TGTGCCAGCAGTATCCGTGGGGTAGCGGGCCCTGGGTACGAGCAGTACTTC; CDR3: CASSIRGVAGPGYEQYF
J: TRBJ1-2; size: many; D: TRBD1; V: TRBV6-2/TRBV6-3; DNA: TGTGCCAGCAGTGAGCAGGGGGCCATCTATGGCTACACCTTC; CDR3: CASSEQGAIYGYTF
J: TRBJ2-7; size: many; D: .; V: TRBV5-1; DNA: TGCGCCAGCAGCTCTATGCCGGGACTCAACTACGAGCAGTACTTC; CDR3: CASSSMPGLNYEQYF
J: TRBJ2-4; size: few; D: TRBD1; V: TRBV29-1; DNA: TGCAGCGTTGAAGATCTTAGGACAGGGGGCCTAGGTGGCAAAAACATTAAGTACTTC; CDR3: CSVEDLRTGGLGGKNIKYF
J: TRBJ2-2; size: many; D: .; V: TRBV12-3/TRBV12-4; DNA: TGTGCCAGCACCTATAGCCAACGAGATTCCGGGGAGCTGTTTTTT; CDR3: CASTYSQRDSGELFF
J: TRBJ1-2; size: many; D: TRBD1; V: TRBV29-1; DNA: TGCAGCGCTCGGGACAGGGGTCACTATGGCTACACCTTC; CDR3: CSARDRGHYGYTF
J: TRBJ2-3; size: few; D: .; V: TRBV29-1; DNA: TGCAGCGTTTTACCCCAGGACGGGGATACGCAGTATTTT; CDR3: CSVLPQDGDTQYF
J: TRBJ1-1; size: many; D: .; V: TRBV5-5; DNA: TGTGCCAGCAGCTTCCCTACAGGGCTCTCTGAAGCTTTCTTT; CDR3: CASSFPTGLSEAFF
J: TRBJ2-7; size: many; D: .; V: TRBV6-1; DNA: TGTGCCAGCTGTCGGGAAGGGGGCTACGAGCAGTACTTC; CDR3: CASCREGGYEQYF
J: TRBJ2-5; size: many; D: TRBD1; V: TRBV11-1; DNA: TGTGCCAGCAGCTTCCCGGGACAGTCTAAAGAGACCCAGTACTTC; CDR3: CASSFPGQSKETQYF
J: TRBJ2-7; size: many; D: TRBD2; V: TRBV7-2; DNA: TGTGCCAGCAGCCCAAAGCGGGAGAGGGGCTACGAGCAGTACTTC; CDR3: CASSPKRERGYEQYF
J: TRBJ2-5; size: many; D: TRBD1; V: TRBV4-1; DNA: TGCGCCAGCAGCCATTGCCGGGACAGCCTAGAGACCCAGTACTTC; CDR3: CASSHCRDSLETQYF
J: TRBJ2-7; size: many; D: .; V: TRBV12-3/TRBV12-4; DNA: TGTGCCAGCAGCGACAGGGGTCCGGGGGGGCAGTACTTC; CDR3: CASSDRGPGGQYF
J: TRBJ1-1; size: .; D: .; V: TRBV2; DNA: TGTGCCAGCGGGGGGGAGACAGTGTTAGCTTTCTTT; CDR3: CASGGETVLAFF
J: TRBJ2-4; size: many; D: .; V: TRBV15; DNA: TGTGCCACCAGCAGGGCCGGAACACTCAAAAACATTAAGTACTTC; CDR3: CATSRAGTLKNIKYF
J: TRBJ2-2; size: .; D: TRBD1; V: TRBV25-1; DNA: TGTGCCAGCAGGGGAAACACTGGGACAGGGGGTGGCACCGGGGAGCTGTTTTTT; CDR3: CASRGNTGTGGGTGELFF
J: TRBJ2-5; size: many; D: .; V: TRBV14; DNA: TGTGCCAGCAGCCAAGATCATAGGTCCCAGTACTTC; CDR3: CASSQDHRSQYF
J: TRBJ1-2; size: many; D: TRBD1; V: TRBV5-1; DNA: TGCGCCAGCAGACAGGGGGAGTTGTTAGACTACACCTTC; CDR3: CASRQGELLDYTF
J: TRBJ2-4; size: .; D: TRBD2; V: TRBV6-2/TRBV6-3; DNA: TGTGCCAGCATCGACCCCGGGAGGGACATTAAGTACTTC; CDR3: CASIDPGRDIKYF
J: TRBJ2-5; size: .; D: TRBD2; V: TRBV4-1; DNA: TGCGCCAGCAGCCAAGGAGACAGTGGCGGGAGAGAGACCCAGTACTTC; CDR3: CASSQGDSGGRETQYF
J: TRBJ1-1; size: many; D: TRBD1; V: TRBV5-5; DNA: TGTGCCAGCAGCCTGATGGGACAGCCAAACACTGAAGCTTTCTTT; CDR3: CASSLMGQPNTEAFF
J: TRBJ2-7; size: few; D: .; V: TRBV4-1; DNA: TGCGCCAGCAGCCAAGCACAGGAATCCTACGAGCAGTACTTC; CDR3: CASSQAQESYEQYF
J: TRBJ2-7; size: many; D: TRBD1; V: TRBV7-2; DNA: TGTGCCAGCAGCTGGACAGGGGGCCCCTACGAGCAGTACTTC; CDR3: CASSWTGGPYEQYF
J: TRBJ2-2; size: many; D: .; V: TRBV29-1; DNA: TGCAGCGTTGAAGTCGGTACCGGGGAGCTGTTTTTT; CDR3: CSVEVGTGELFF
J: TRBJ2-7; size: many; D: .; V: TRBV29-1; DNA: TGCAGCGTTGAAGACAACTGTAGCTCCTACGAGCAGTACTTC; CDR3: CSVEDNCSSYEQYF